One and the same sample provided the 23 T cell receptor beta chains below, sequenced in a study of neurological immune-mediated disorders. TCRdb re-derived calls from the 5' RACE reads in MiXCR, one entry per CDR3 protein. Of about 95,000 distinct CDR3 sequences listed, roughly 3.5% are singletons. Sequences were obtained from PBMCs. Receptors were obtained from a woman aged 18 to 35 with multiple sclerosis.

This clonotype was seen repeatedly, ten times or more. This chain uses TRBV5-1 with TRBJ2-2; D remains unclear. V was trimmed by 1 base and J by 10 bases, leaving 11 bases between them. The CDR3 is made up of 13 amino acids. Looked up from germline, CDR1 is SGHRS and CDR2 is YFSETQ. CDR3 bases: TGCGCCAGCAGCTTGTTTCAGCCTGTGGAGCTGTTTTTT. Protein: CASSLFQPVELFF.

The sample holds many counts of this clonotype. As DNA, the CDR3 is TGTGCCACCGGAGCGGGCGGGCAGCCAGATACGCAGTATTTT. Translated: CATGAGGQPDTQYF. The chain is built from TRBV15 and TRBJ2-3, with a tentative D call TRBD2 (6 bases). Looked up from germline, CDR1 is LNHNV and CDR2 is YYDKDF (reference sequence). Trimming left V 8 bases short and J 4 bases short, with 16 bases between. The CDR3 covers 14 residues.

As regards this clonotype: This may come from a read error, since a much larger clone is one base off. The chain links TRBV20-1 to TRBJ2-1; TRBD2 might be the D (5 bases). The V end lost 5 bases, the J end lost 9 bases, and 17 bases lay between the germline ends. CDR1 is DFQATT, CDR2 SNEGSKA, per germline (reference sequence). The CDR3 spans 13 residues. CDR3 protein: CSAHQARGGEQFF. As DNA, the CDR3 is TGCAGTGCTCACCAGGCTCGAGGAGGTGAGCAGTTCTTC.

In this sample, this clonotype turned up many times. Germline and junction disagree at one end, which may indicate a read error. The chain couples TRBV20-1 to TRBJ1-2; the match to TRBD1 covers 8 bases. Germline V gene lookup returns CDR1 DFQATT and CDR2 SNEGSKA (reference sequence). The CDR3 extends over 12 amino acids. CDR3 sequence: CSAYGGWTGNLF. In DNA, the CDR3 is TGCAGTGCTTATGGGGGGTGGACAGGGAACCTCTTC.

This clonotype was observed a handful of times. The chain employs TRBV4-3 and TRBJ2-1, with D perhaps matching TRBD2 (5 bases). The CDR3 spans 17 residues. Trimming pared 0 bases from V and 5 bases from J, leaving 17 bases between. The germline gives CDR1 LGHNA, CDR2 YSLEER. The CDR3 loop is CASSQDWTGSGHNEQFF. The CDR3 coding sequence is TGCGCCAGCAGCCAAGATTGGACGGGAAGTGGGCACAATGAGCAGTTCTTC.

This clonotype was seen at least ten times. The chain employs TRBV29-1 and TRBJ2-1, with 7 bases matching TRBD2. With V trimmed by 6 bases and J by 2 bases, 7 bases remained unmatched. The V gene's germline CDR1 is SQVTM and CDR2 ANQGSEA. This CDR3 is 14 amino acids long. Here the CDR3 DNA reads TGCAGCGTCCACTCTAGCGGCACCTACAATGAGCAGTTCTTC. Protein sequence: CSVHSSGTYNEQFF.

This clonotype was picked up many times. This chain links TRBV6-5 with TRBJ2-1; 9 bases agree with TRBD1. Germline V gene data show CDR1 as MNHEY and CDR2 as SVGAGI. The ends lost 4 bases at V and 5 bases at J; junction bases unmatched: 3. This CDR3 is 14 amino acids long. CDR3 nucleotides: TGTGCCAGCAGTTCCTGGACAGGGGACAATGAGCAGTTCTTC. Its translation is CASSSWTGDNEQFF.

In this sample, this clonotype turned up many times. The chain couples TRBV20-1 to TRBJ2-5; D is possibly TRBD1 (6 bases). V lost 5 bases and J 4 bases, leaving 8 bases between the germline ends. The germline gives CDR1 DFQATT, CDR2 SNEGSKA (reference sequence). There are 11 residues in the CDR3. CDR3 region: CSASTGETQYF. The CDR3 bases are TGCAGTGCTTCGACAGGAGAGACCCAGTACTTC.

This clonotype was observed many times. The J gene is TRBJ2-7, the V gene TRBV7-9, with D perhaps TRBD1 (6 bases). The CDR3 has 13 residues. Germline V lookup: CDR1 SEHNR, CDR2 FQNEAQ (reference sequence). V lost 5 bases and J lost 4, with 12 bases in between. The CDR3 coding sequence is TGTGCCAGCAGCCGCGACAGGTTTTACGAGCAGTACTTC. Translation: CASSRDRFYEQYF.

This clonotype was counted ten times or more. V is TRBV29-1 and J is TRBJ1-2, with 7 positions matching TRBD1. This CDR3 is built from 12 residues. The V and J ends lost 4 bases and 10 bases, in that order; junction bases with no gene match: 9. Germline CDR1 SQVTM, CDR2 ANQGSEA. CDR3 DNA sequence: TGCAGCGTTGGGGACACAGGGGCCTACTACACCTTC. Protein: CSVGDTGAYYTF. Using reference TRBV29-1 and TRBJ1-2 for the parts outside the CDR3, the full variable domain is SAVISQKPSRDICQRGTSLTIQCQVDSQVTMMFWYRQQPGQSLTLIATANQGSEATYESGFVIDKFPISRPNLTFSTLTVSNMSPEDSSIYLCSVGDTGAYYTFGSGTRLTVV.

This clonotype was counted many times. The chain carries TRBV9 and TRBJ2-7, with TRBD2 as a possible D gene (6 bases). Germline-derived CDR1 and CDR2 are SGDLS and YYNGEE. CDR3 size: 15 residues. Trimming pared 0 bases from V and 3 bases from J, leaving 13 bases between. CDR3 residues: CASSVAIGSGYEQYF. The CDR3 DNA is TGTGCCAGCAGCGTAGCAATCGGTAGCGGCTACGAGCAGTACTTC. Combining the CDR3 with reference TRBV9 and TRBJ2-7 gives the whole variable domain DSGVTQTPKHLITATGQRVTLRCSPRSGDLSVYWYQQSLDQGLQFLIQYYNGEERAKGNILERFSAQQFPDLHSELNLSSLELGDSALYFCASSVAIGSGYEQYFGPGTRLTVT.

With respect to this clonotype: Possible read error: a much larger clone is one base away. The chain has TRBV3-1 and TRBJ2-1; D gene unclear. The CDR3 totals 13 residues. Germline CDR1 LGHDT, CDR2 YNNKEL (reference sequence). This chain's CDR3 is CANSQVFGDEQFF. The CDR3 DNA is TGTGCCAACAGCCAAGTCTTTGGAGATGAGCAGTTCTTC.

This clonotype came up many times. This chain connects TRBV6-2 or TRBV6-3 to TRBJ2-4; weak D call: TRBD2 (5 bases). Looked up from germline, CDR1 is MNHEY and CDR2 is SVGEGT. The V end was cut by 8 bases, the J end by 0 bases, with 8 bases between. The CDR3 runs to 13 residues. CDR3 sequence: CASWAGAKNIQYF. The CDR3 nucleotides are TGTGCCAGCTGGGCGGGAGCCAAAAACATTCAGTACTTC.

This clonotype appeared many times. The chain links TRBV28 to TRBJ1-5, with a possible D match to TRBD1 (6 bases). The CDR3 extends over 15 amino acids. Per germline, CDR1 MDHEN and CDR2 SYDVKM. The ends were cut back, 3 bases at V and 4 bases at J, with 13 bases in the middle. The chain's CDR3 is CASSLVRDNNQPQHF. In DNA, the CDR3 is TGTGCCAGCAGTTTGGTTAGGGACAATAATCAGCCCCAGCATTTT.

There are many counts of this clonotype. The V and J genes are TRBV20-1 and TRBJ2-3; 8 bases are a match to TRBD2. CDR3 length: 14 residues. V was pared by 4 bases and J by 3 bases, with 6 bases of the junction left unmatched. Germline assignment: CDR1 DFQATT and CDR2 SNEGSKA (reference sequence). This CDR3 is CSATSGGSTDTQYF. CDR3 DNA: TGCAGTGCTACCAGCGGGGGAAGTACAGATACGCAGTATTTT.

This clonotype occurred many times. This sequence joins TRBV20-1 and TRBJ1-5; tentative D call: TRBD1 (5 bases). Trimming pared 3 bases from V and 2 bases from J, leaving 14 bases between. Germline CDR1 is DFQATT and CDR2 is SNEGSKA (reference sequence). This CDR3 region has 15 residues. DNA of the CDR3: TGCAGTGCTAGTAAGGAGGGGTATCGCAATCAGCCCCAGCATTTT. Residues: CSASKEGYRNQPQHF.

The table lists this clonotype with many counts. This chain uses TRBV5-1 with TRBJ2-5; the match to TRBD1 covers 7 bases. Germline V gene lookup returns CDR1 SGHRS and CDR2 YFSETQ. The V segment lost 0 bases and the J segment 2 bases; nucleotides outside the gene matches: 1. This CDR3 contains 14 residues. As DNA, the CDR3 is TGCGCCAGCAGCTTGGTGGGACAGCAAGAGACCCAGTACTTC. It yields the protein CASSLVGQQETQYF.

The rearrangement joins TRBV15 to TRBJ2-5, with D perhaps matching TRBD2 (6 bases). The V and J ends lost 0 bases and 4 bases respectively, with 9 bases between them. Germline V CDR1 and CDR2: LNHNV, YYDKDF (reference sequence). CDR3 length: 14 residues. The DNA for the CDR3 is TGTGCCACCAGCAGAGAGGAGGGGCGAGAGACCCAGTACTTC. This encodes CATSREEGRETQYF. The complete variable domain, with remaining parts taken from reference TRBV15 and TRBJ2-5, reads DAMVIQNPRYQVTQFGKPVTLSCSQTLNHNVMYWYQQKSSQAPKLLFHYYDKDFNNEADTPDNFQSRRPNTSFCFLDIRSPGLGDTAMYLCATSREEGRETQYFGPGTRLLVL.

This clonotype was seen repeatedly, ten times or more. The chain couples TRBV14 to TRBJ1-1; D is ambiguous. V lost 2 bases, J lost 5 bases, and 6 bases lay in between. The germline V gene encodes CDR1 SGHDN and CDR2 FVKESK. The CDR3 covers 12 residues. The CDR3 protein is CASSQIGTEAFF. The CDR3 nucleotides read TGTGCCAGCAGCCAAATCGGTACTGAAGCTTTCTTT.

Of note for this clonotype: A read error is possible here, since a much larger clone lies one base away. The chain employs TRBV28 and TRBJ1-2; 7 positions match TRBD1. V gave up 6 bases and J gave up 4 bases; unmatched junction bases: 11. CDR3 length: 15 amino acids. Germline-derived CDR1 and CDR2 are MDHEN and SYDVKM. The CDR3 DNA reads TGTGCCAGCAGACAGACAGGGTCATCTGGCTATGGCTACACCTTC. Protein product: CASRQTGSSGYGYTF.

This clonotype has a count of ten or more. The chain recombines TRBV14 with TRBJ2-4; TRBD1 might be the D (5 bases). The CDR3 extends over 12 amino acids. Per germline, CDR1 SGHDN and CDR2 FVKESK. Trimming left V 8 bases short and J 4 bases short, with 9 bases between. The CDR3 DNA is TGTGCCAGCGGAAGGACAAAAAACATTCAGTACTTC. Translated: CASGRTKNIQYF.

This clonotype was recorded many times. J is TRBJ2-7 and V is TRBV5-1, with a possible D match to TRBD2 (5 bases). The germline V gene encodes CDR1 SGHRS and CDR2 YFSETQ. This CDR3 is built from 16 residues. V lost 4 bases to trimming and J lost 6 bases, with 23 bases between them. The CDR3 region has the DNA TGCGCCAGCAGCCCCGGGGTTTCCGGGAAGTCGGGCGAGCAGTACTTC. This translates into CASSPGVSGKSGEQYF.

The table lists this clonotype with a few counts. The CDR3 end shows no conserved phenylalanine or tryptophan, and so a read error is likely. The V call is TRBV7-2, the J call TRBJ1-2, with TRBD1 as a possible D gene (5 bases). CDR1 and CDR2 (germline): SGHTA, FQGNSA. V gave up 4 bases and J gave up 2 bases, with 17 bases separating them. The CDR3 runs 16 residues. CDR3 sequence (DNA): TGTGCCAGCAGCTCCTTATACCGGGACGGGAACTATGGCTACACCATC. Residues: CASSSLYRDGNYGYTI.